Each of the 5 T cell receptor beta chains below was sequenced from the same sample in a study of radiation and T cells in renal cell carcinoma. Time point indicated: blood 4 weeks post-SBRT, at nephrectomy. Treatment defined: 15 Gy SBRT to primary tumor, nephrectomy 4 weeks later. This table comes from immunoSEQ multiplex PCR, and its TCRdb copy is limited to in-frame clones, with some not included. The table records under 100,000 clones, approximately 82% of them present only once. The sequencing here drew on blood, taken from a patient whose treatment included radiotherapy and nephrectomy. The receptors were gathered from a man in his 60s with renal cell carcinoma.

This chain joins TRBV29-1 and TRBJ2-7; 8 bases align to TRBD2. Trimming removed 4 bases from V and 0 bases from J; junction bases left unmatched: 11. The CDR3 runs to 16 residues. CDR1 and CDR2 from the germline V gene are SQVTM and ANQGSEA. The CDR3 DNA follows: TGCAGCGTTGCAAACCTAGCGGGCAAGAGCTCCTACGAGCAGTACTTC. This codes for CSVANLAGKSSYEQYF.

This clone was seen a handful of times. CDR3: CASSRDISEAFF. Here the CDR3 DNA reads TGTGCCAGTAGCAGGGATATCTCTGAAGCTTTCTTT. The V call is TRBV19, the J call TRBJ1-1; TRBD1 is a possible D gene (5 bases). The CDR3 is 12 residues long. CDR1 and CDR2 (germline): LNHDA, SQIVND (reference sequence). V was shortened by 6 bases and J by 6 bases, with 11 bases between the two germline ends.

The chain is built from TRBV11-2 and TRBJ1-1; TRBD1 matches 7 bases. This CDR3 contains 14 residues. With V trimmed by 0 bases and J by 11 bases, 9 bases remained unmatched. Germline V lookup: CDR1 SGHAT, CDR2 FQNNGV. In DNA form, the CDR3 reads TGTGCCAGCAGCTTAGAAGGGGGCGGCAGGGTCGCTTTCTTT. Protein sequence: CASSLEGGGRVAFF. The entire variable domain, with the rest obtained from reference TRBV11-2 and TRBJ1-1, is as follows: EAGVAQSPRYKIIEKRQSVAFWCNPISGHATLYWYQQILGQGPKLLIQFQNNGVVDDSQLPKDRFSAERLKGVDSTLKIQPAKLEDSAVYLCASSLEGGGRVAFFGQGTRLTVV.

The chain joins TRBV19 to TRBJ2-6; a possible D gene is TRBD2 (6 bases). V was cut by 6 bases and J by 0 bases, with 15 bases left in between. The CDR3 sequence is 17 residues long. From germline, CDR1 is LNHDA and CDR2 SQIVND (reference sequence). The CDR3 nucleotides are TGTGCCAGTAGCCGGGCTGCGGGGAGCTCTGGGGCCAACGTCCTGACTTTC. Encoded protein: CASSRAAGSSGANVLTF.

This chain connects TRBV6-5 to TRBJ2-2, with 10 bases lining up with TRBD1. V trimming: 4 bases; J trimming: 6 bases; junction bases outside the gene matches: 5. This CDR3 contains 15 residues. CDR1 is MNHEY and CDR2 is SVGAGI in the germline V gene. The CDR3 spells CASSSTGGSAGELFF. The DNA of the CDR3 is TGTGCCAGCAGTTCGACAGGGGGCAGCGCCGGGGAGCTGTTTTTT.